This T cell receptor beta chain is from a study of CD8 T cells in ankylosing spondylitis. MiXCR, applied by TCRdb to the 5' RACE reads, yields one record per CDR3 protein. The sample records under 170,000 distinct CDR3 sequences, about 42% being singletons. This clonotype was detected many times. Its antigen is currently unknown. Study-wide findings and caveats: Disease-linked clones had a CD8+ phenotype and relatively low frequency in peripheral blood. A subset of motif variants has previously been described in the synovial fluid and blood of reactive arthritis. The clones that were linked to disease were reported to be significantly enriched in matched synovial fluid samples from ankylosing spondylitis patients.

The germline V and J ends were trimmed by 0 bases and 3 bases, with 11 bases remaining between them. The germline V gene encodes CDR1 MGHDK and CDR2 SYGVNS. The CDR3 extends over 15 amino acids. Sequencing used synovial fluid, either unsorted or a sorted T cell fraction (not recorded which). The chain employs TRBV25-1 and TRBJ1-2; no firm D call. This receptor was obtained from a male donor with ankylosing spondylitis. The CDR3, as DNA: TGTGCCAGCAGTGAATATGATCCCCGGTACTATGGCTACACCTTC. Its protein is CASSEYDPRYYGYTF.